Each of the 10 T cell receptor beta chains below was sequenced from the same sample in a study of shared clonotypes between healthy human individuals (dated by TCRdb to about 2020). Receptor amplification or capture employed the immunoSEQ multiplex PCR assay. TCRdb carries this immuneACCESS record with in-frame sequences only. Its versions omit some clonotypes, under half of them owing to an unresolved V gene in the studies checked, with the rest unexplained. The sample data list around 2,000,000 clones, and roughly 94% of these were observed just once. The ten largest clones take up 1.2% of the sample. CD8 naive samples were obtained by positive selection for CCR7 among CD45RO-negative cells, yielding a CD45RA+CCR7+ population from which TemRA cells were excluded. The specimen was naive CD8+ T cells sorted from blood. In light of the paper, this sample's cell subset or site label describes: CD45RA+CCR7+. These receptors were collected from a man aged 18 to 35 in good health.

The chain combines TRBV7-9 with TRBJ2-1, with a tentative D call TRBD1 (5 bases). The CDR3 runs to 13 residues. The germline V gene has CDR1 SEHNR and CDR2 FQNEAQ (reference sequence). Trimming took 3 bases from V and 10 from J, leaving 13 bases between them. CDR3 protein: CASSLTLTGEQFF. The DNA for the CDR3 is TGTGCCAGCAGCTTGACCCTAACAGGCGAGCAGTTCTTC. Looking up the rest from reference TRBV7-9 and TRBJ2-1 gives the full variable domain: DTGVSQNPRHKITKRGQNVTFRCDPISEHNRLYWYRQTLGQGPEFLTYFQNEAQLEKSRLLSDRFSAERPKGSFSTLEIQRTEQGDSAMYLCASSLTLTGEQFFGPGTRLTVL.

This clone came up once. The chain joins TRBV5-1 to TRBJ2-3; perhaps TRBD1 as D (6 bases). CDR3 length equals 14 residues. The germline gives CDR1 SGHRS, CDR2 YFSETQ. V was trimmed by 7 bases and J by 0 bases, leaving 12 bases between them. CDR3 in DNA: TGCGCCAGCTCCCGGGACACGAGCACAGATACGCAGTATTTT. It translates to CASSRDTSTDTQYF. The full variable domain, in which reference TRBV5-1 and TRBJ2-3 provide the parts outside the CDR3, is KAGVTQTPRYLIKTRGQQVTLSCSPISGHRSVSWYQQTPGQGLQFLFEYFSETQRNKGNFPGRFSGRQFSNSRSEMNVSTLELGDSALYLCASSRDTSTDTQYFGPGTRLTVL.

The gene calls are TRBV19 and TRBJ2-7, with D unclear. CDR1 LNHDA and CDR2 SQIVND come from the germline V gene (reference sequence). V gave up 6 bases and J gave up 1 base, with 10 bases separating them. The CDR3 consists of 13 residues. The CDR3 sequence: CASRGSQSYEQYF. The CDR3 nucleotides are TGTGCCAGTAGGGGCAGTCAATCCTACGAGCAGTACTTC.

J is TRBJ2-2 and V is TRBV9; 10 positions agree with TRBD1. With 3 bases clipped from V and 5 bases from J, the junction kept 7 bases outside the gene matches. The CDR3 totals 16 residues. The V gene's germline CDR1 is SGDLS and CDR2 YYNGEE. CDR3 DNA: TGTGCCAGCAGCGAGCCGGGGACAGGGGTTACCGGGGAGCTGTTTTTT. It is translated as CASSEPGTGVTGELFF.

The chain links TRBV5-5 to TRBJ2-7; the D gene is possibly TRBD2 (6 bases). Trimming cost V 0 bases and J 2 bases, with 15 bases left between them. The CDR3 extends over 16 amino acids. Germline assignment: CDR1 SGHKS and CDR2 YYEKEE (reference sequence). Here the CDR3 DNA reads TGTGCCAGCAGCTTGGAGGCGGGGAGGTTAACCTACGAGCAGTACTTC. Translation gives CASSLEAGRLTYEQYF.

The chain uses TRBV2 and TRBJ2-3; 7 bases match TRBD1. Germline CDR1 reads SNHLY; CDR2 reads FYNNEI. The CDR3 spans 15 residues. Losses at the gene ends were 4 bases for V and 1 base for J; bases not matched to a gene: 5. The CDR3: CASSVGTAGTDTQYF. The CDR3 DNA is TGTGCCAGCAGTGTGGGGACAGCCGGCACAGATACGCAGTATTTT.

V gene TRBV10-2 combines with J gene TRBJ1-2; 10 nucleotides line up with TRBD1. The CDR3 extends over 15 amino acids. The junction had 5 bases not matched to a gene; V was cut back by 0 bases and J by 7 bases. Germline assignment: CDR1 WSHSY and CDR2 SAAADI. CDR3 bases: TGCGCCAGCAGTGAGTCCCGACAGGGGGCGTTTGGCTACACCTTC. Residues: CASSESRQGAFGYTF.

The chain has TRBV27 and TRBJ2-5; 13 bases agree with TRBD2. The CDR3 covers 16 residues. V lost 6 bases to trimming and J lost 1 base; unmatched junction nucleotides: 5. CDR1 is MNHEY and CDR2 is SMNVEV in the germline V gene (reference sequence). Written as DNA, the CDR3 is TGTGCCAGCAGCCCAGGGACTAGCGGGGCCCAAGAGACCCAGTACTTC. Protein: CASSPGTSGAQETQYF.

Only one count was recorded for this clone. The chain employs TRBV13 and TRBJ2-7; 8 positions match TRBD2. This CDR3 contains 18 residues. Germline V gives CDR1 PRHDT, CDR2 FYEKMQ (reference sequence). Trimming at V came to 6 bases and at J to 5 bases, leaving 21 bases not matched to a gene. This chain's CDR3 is CASRGFGGGPSGFHEQYF. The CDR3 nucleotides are TGTGCCAGCAGAGGGTTTGGCGGGGGGCCCTCTGGGTTCCACGAGCAGTACTTC. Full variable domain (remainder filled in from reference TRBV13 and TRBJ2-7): AAGVIQSPRHLIKEKRETATLKCYPIPRHDTVYWYQQGPGQDPQFLISFYEKMQSDKGSIPDRFSAQQFSDYHSELNMSSLELGDSALYFCASRGFGGGPSGFHEQYFGPGTRLTVT.

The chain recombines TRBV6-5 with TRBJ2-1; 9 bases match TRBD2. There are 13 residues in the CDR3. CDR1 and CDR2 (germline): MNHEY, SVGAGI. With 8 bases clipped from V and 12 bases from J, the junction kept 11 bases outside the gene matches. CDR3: CASGSGGTLAQFF. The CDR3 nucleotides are TGTGCCAGCGGGAGCGGGGGGACCCTAGCGCAGTTCTTC.